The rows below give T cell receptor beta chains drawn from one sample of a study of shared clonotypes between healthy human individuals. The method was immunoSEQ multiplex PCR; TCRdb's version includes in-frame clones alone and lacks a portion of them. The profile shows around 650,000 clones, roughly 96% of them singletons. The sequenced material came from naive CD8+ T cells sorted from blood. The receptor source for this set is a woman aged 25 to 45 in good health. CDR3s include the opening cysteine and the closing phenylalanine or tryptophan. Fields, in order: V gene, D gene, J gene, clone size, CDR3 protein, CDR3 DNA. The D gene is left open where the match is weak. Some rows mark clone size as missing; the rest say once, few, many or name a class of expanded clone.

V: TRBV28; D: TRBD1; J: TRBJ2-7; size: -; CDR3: CASSSGTDGNSYEQYF; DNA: TGTGCCAGCAGTTCCGGGACAGACGGAAACTCCTACGAGCAGTACTTC
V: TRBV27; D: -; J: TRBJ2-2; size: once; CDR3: CASRLGLPNTGELFF; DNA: TGTGCCAGCAGATTGGGACTCCCGAACACCGGGGAGCTGTTTTTT
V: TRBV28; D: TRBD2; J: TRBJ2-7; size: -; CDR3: CASSFEGLGSDEQYF; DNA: TGTGCCAGCAGTTTTGAGGGACTAGGATCGGATGAGCAGTACTTC
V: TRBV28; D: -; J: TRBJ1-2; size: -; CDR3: CASSLTRAANLYGYTF; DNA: TGTGCCAGCAGTTTAACGAGGGCGGCTAACCTCTATGGCTACACCTTC
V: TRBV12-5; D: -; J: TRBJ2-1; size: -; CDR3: CASGLVLGQWNEQFF; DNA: TGTGCTAGTGGTTTGGTACTAGGACAGTGGAATGAGCAGTTCTTC
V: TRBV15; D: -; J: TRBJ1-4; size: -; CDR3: CATSPGDGGVQEKLFF; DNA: TGTGCCACCAGCCCGGGGGACGGGGGAGTTCAAGAAAAACTGTTTTTT
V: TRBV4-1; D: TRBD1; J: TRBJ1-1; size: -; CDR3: CASSLDRGRLGDTEAFF; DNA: TGCGCCAGCAGCCTCGACAGGGGGCGATTGGGGGACACTGAAGCTTTCTTT
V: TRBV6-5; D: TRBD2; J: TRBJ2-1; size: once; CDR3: CASSYSLAGGPNEQFF; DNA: TGTGCCAGCAGTTACAGCCTAGCGGGAGGCCCCAATGAGCAGTTCTTC
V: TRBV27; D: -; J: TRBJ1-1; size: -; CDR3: CASRPDSTGTEAFF; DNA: TGTGCCAGCAGACCCGACTCAACGGGTACTGAAGCTTTCTTT
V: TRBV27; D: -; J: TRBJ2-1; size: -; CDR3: CASSVGASSYNEQFF; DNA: TGTGCCAGCTCCGTCGGGGCTAGCTCCTACAATGAGCAGTTCTTC
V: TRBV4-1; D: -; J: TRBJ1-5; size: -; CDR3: CASSQEAGNSNQPQHF; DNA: TGCGCCAGCAGCCAAGAAGCAGGGAATAGCAATCAGCCCCAGCATTTT
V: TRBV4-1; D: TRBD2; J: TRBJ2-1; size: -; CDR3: CASSQGMGGNIGRDEQFF; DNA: TGCGCCAGCAGCCAAGGAATGGGCGGGAACATCGGGAGGGATGAGCAGTTCTTC
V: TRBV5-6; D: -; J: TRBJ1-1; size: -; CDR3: CASTPGGNTEAFF; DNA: TGTGCCAGCACCCCGGGGGGGAACACTGAAGCTTTCTTT
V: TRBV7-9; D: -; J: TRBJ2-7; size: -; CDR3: CASSSLTHSYEQYF; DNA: TGTGCCAGCAGCTCTCTTACCCACTCCTACGAGCAGTACTTC
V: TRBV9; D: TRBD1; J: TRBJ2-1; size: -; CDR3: CASSDERGLYNEQFF; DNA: TGTGCCAGCAGCGACGAGAGGGGGCTCTACAATGAGCAGTTCTTC
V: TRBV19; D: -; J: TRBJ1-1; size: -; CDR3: CATRAPNRGTEAFF; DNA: TGTGCCACTAGAGCGCCGAACCGGGGGACTGAAGCTTTCTTT
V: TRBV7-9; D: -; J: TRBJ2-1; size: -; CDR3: CASSSLLGTYNEQFF; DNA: TGTGCCAGCAGCTCCTTACTGGGGACTTACAATGAGCAGTTCTTC
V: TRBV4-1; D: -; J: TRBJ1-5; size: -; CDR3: CASSRTVGQPQHF; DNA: TGCGCCAGCAGCCGGACAGTTGGCCAGCCCCAGCATTTT
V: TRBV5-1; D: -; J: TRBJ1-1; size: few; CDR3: CASSDLGNTEAFF; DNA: TGCGCCAGCAGCGACTTGGGGAACACTGAAGCTTTCTTT
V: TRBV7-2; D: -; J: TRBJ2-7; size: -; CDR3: CASSYGPSYEQYF; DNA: TGTGCCAGCAGCTATGGGCCCTCCTACGAGCAGTACTTC
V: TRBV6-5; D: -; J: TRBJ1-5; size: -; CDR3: CASRTGGSNQPQHF; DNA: TGTGCCAGCAGAACCGGTGGCAGCAATCAGCCCCAGCATTTT
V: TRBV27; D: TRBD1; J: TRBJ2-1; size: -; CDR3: CASSRQGNEQFF; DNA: TGTGCCAGCAGCAGACAGGGGAATGAGCAGTTCTTC
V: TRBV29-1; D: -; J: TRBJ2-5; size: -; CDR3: CSSAGYLETQYF; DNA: TGCAGCTCCGCCGGCTATTTAGAGACCCAGTACTTC
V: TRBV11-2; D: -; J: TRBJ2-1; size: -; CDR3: CASSSNTDPYNEQFF; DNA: TGTGCCAGCAGCTCAAACACCGACCCTTACAATGAGCAGTTCTTC
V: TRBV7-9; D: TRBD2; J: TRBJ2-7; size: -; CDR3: CASSTILAGDDEQYF; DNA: TGTGCCAGCAGCACTATACTAGCGGGAGACGACGAGCAGTACTTC
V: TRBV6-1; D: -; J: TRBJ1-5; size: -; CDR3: CASSGGNSNQPQHF; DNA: TGTGCCAGCAGTGGAGGCAACAGCAATCAGCCCCAGCATTTT
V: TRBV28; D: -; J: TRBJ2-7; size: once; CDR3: CASSFAGNDEQYF; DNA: TGTGCCAGCAGTTTCGCGGGGAACGACGAGCAGTACTTC
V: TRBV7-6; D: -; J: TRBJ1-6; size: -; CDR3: CASSLAGGNSPLHF; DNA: TGTGCCAGCAGCTTGGCCGGGGGTAATTCACCCCTCCACTTT
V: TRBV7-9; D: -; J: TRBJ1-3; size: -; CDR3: CASSLAHVRSGNTIYF; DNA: TGTGCCAGCAGCTTGGCCCACGTCCGCTCTGGAAACACCATATATTTT
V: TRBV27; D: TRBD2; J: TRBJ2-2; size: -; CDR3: CASSLYIAGGNTGELFF; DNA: TGTGCCAGCAGTTTATATATAGCGGGAGGGAACACCGGGGAGCTGTTTTTT
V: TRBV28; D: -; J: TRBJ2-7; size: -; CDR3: CASSLSPTVTLYEQYF; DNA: TGTGCCAGCAGTTTATCCCCGACAGTGACCCTCTACGAGCAGTACTTC
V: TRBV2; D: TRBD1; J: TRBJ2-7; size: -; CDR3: CASRPGQISYEQYF; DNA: TGTGCCAGTCGCCCGGGACAGATCTCCTACGAGCAGTACTTC
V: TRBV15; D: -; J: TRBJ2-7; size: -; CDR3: CATSASTYEQYF; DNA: TGTGCCACCAGCGCGAGCACCTACGAGCAGTACTTC
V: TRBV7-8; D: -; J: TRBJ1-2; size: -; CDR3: CASSLYKSGAAGYTF; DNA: TGTGCCAGCAGCTTATATAAGTCGGGGGCCGCCGGCTACACCTTC
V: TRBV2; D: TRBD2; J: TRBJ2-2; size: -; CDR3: CASRGGLASPGDGELFF; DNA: TGTGCCAGCAGGGGGGGACTAGCGTCACCAGGGGACGGGGAGCTGTTTTTT
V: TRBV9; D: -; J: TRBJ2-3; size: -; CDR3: CASAGSGLDTDTQYF; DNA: TGTGCCAGCGCAGGCTCCGGCCTCGACACAGATACGCAGTATTTT
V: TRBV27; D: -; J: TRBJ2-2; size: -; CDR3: CASSFQGGWNTGELFF; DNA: TGTGCCAGCAGTTTTCAGGGCGGGTGGAACACCGGGGAGCTGTTTTTT
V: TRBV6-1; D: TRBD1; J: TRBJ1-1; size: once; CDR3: CASSDWDSLNTEAFF; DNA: TGTGCCAGCAGTGATTGGGACAGCCTGAACACTGAAGCTTTCTTT
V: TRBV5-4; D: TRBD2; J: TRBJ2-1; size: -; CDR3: CASSSPGTSGVNEQFF; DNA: TGTGCCAGCAGCTCCCCCGGGACTAGCGGAGTCAATGAGCAGTTCTTC
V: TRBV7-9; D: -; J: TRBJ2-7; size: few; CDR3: CASSPPLSSYEQYF; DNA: TGTGCCAGCAGCCCACCATTGAGCTCCTACGAGCAGTACTTC
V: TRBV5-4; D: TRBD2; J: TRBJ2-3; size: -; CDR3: CASSLSGSETDTQYF; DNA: TGTGCCAGCAGCTTAAGCGGGAGTGAAACAGATACGCAGTATTTT
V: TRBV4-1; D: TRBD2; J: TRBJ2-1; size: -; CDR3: CASSPREGRTYYNEQFF; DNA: TGCGCCAGCAGCCCACGGGAGGGCCGAACTTATTACAATGAGCAGTTCTTC
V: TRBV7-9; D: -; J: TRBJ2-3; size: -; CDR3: CASSIPHASTDTQYF; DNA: TGTGCCAGCAGCATCCCCCACGCGAGCACAGATACGCAGTATTTT
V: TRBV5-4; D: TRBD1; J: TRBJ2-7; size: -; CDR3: CASSLGQGEAYEQYF; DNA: TGTGCCAGCAGCTTGGGACAGGGGGAGGCCTACGAGCAGTACTTC
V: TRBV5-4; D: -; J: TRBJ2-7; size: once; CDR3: CASSSTHEQYF; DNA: TGTGCCAGCAGCTCAACCCACGAGCAGTACTTC
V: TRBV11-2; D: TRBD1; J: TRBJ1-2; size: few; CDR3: CASSSYGQGIDYGYTF; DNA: TGTGCCAGCAGCTCCTATGGACAGGGGATTGACTATGGCTACACCTTC
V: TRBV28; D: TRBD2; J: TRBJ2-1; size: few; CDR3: CASRGTSGRGTPGSYNEQFF; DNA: TGTGCCAGCAGGGGTACTAGCGGTCGGGGTACGCCCGGCTCCTACAATGAGCAGTTCTTC
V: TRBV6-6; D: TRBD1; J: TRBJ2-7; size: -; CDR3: CASSYSGTEFYEQYF; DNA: TGTGCCAGCAGTTACTCAGGGACAGAGTTCTACGAGCAGTACTTC
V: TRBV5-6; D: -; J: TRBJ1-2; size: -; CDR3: CASSLGGALNYGYTF; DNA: TGTGCCAGCAGCTTGGGAGGGGCCCTCAACTATGGCTACACCTTC
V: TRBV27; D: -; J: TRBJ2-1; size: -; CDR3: CASSAGASYNEQFF; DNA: TGTGCCAGCAGTGCAGGAGCGTCCTACAATGAGCAGTTCTTC
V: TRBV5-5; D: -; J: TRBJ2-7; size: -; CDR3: CASSPTWISHEQYF; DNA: TGTGCCAGCAGCCCGACGTGGATATCCCACGAGCAGTACTTC
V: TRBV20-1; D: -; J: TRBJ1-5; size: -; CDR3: CSAGGDQPQHF; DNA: TGCAGTGCCGGGGGTGATCAGCCCCAGCATTTT
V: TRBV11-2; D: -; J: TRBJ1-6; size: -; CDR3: CASSLVGGNSPLHF; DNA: TGTGCCAGCAGCTTAGTGGGCGGCAATTCACCCCTCCACTTT
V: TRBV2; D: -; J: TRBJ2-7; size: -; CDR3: CASSEGSPPAYEQYF; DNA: TGTGCCAGCAGTGAAGGTTCCCCCCCAGCCTACGAGCAGTACTTC
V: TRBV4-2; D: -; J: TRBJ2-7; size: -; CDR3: CASSQETGVGDYEQYF; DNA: TGTGCCAGCAGCCAAGAAACGGGGGTTGGGGACTACGAGCAGTACTTC
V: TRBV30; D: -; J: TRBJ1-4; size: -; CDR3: CAWSDTRLKLFF; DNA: TGTGCCTGGAGTGACACTCGATTAAAACTGTTTTTT
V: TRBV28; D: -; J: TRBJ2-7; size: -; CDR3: CASSSLGTTYEQYF; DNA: TGTGCCAGCAGTAGCCTTGGGACAACCTACGAGCAGTACTTC